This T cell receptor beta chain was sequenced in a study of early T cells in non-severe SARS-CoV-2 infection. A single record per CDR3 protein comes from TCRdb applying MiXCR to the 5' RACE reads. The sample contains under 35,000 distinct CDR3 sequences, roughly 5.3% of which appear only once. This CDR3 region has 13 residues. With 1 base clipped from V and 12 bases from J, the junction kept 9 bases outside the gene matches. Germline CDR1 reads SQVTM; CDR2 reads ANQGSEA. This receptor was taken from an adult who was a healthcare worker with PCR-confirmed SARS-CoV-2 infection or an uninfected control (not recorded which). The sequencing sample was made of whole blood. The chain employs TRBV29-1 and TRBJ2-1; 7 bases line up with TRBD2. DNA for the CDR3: TGCAGCGTTGAAGGGGAGGGGAGAGAGGCGCAGTTCTTC. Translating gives CSVEGEGREAQFF.